These 13 T cell receptor beta chains originate from one sample sequenced in a study of T cells after yellow fever vaccination. TCRdb used MiXCR to reprocess the 5' RACE reads, holding one entry per CDR3 protein. Of around 330,000 distinct CDR3 sequences in the sample, roughly 4% are singletons; the top ten hold roughly a quarter. The sequencing here drew on PBMCs, taken on the day of the yellow fever booster vaccination. All receptors derive from a man aged 18 to 29 who received the YFV17D yellow fever vaccine.

J is TRBJ2-6 and V is TRBV27; 7 bases are shared with TRBD1. The CDR3 consists of 15 residues. CDR1 is MNHEY and CDR2 is SMNVEV in the germline V gene (reference sequence). With 5 bases clipped from V and 4 bases from J, the junction kept 5 bases outside the gene matches. The CDR3 loop reads CASSSRGWGANVLTF. DNA for the CDR3: TGTGCCAGCAGTAGCAGGGGGTGGGGGGCCAACGTCCTGACTTTC.

This clonotype was counted many times. The J gene is TRBJ2-5, the V gene TRBV7-2; D may match TRBD1 or TRBD2 (6 bases each). Looked up from germline, CDR1 is SGHTA and CDR2 is FQGNSA. V was trimmed by 8 bases and J by 5 bases, leaving 15 bases between them. The CDR3 is 13 amino acids. The CDR3 reads CASGLQGGETQYF. The CDR3 DNA sequence: TGTGCCAGCGGGCTCCAAGGGGGGGAGACCCAGTACTTC.

This clonotype has at least ten counts. The chain recombines TRBV2 with TRBJ2-3; 12 bases are a match to TRBD2. The junction had 6 bases not matched to a gene; V was cut back by 6 bases and J by 2 bases. The germline CDR1 and CDR2 sequences are SNHLY and FYNNEI. There are 16 residues in the CDR3. In DNA form, the CDR3 reads TGTGCCAGCAGACCACTAGCGGGGGGTGACACAGATACGCAGTATTTT. This encodes CASRPLAGGDTDTQYF. Based on the CDR3 plus reference TRBV2 and TRBJ2-3, the full variable domain is EPEVTQTPSHQVTQMGQEVILRCVPISNHLYFYWYRQILGQKVEFLVSFYNNEISEKSEIFDDQFSVERPDGSNFTLKIRSTKLEDSAMYFCASRPLAGGDTDTQYFGPGTRLTVL.

The V and J genes are TRBV19 and TRBJ1-2; D is unclear. The CDR3 has 11 residues. Deletions cut 8 bases from V and 4 bases from J, with 8 bases between. Germline CDR1 LNHDA, CDR2 SQIVND (reference sequence). The DNA for the CDR3 is TGTGCCAGTCGGTCTGCCTATGGCTACACCTTC. This translates into CASRSAYGYTF.

The chain employs TRBV7-2 and TRBJ2-7; 9 nucleotides line up with TRBD2. The germline V gene has CDR1 SGHTA and CDR2 FQGNSA. The CDR3 contains 17 residues. With 5 bases clipped from V and 0 bases from J, the junction kept 11 bases outside the gene matches. The CDR3 DNA reads TGTGCCAGCAGCGGGGTGGATCCGCGGGGGGGCTCCTACGAGCAGTACTTC. Translating it yields CASSGVDPRGGSYEQYF. Full variable domain (missing parts from reference TRBV7-2 and TRBJ2-7): GAGVSQSPSNKVTEKGKDVELRCDPISGHTALYWYRQSLGQGLEFLIYFQGNSAPDKSGLPSDRFSAERTGGSVSTLTIQRTQQEDSAVYLCASSGVDPRGGSYEQYFGPGTRLTVT.

Many counts were recorded for this clonotype. J is TRBJ2-2 and V is TRBV18; TRBD2 matches at 7 bases. J lost 4 bases, V lost 2 bases, and 13 bases had no gene match. CDR3 length equals 18 residues. Germline lookup yields CDR1 KGHSH and CDR2 LQKENI. In DNA, the CDR3 is TGTGCCAGCTCACCAAGAAGGCTAGCGGTTAGGAGCACCGGGGAGCTGTTTTTT. Translated, it gives CASSPRRLAVRSTGELFF.

This clonotype was counted at least ten times. V is TRBV12-3 or TRBV12-4 and J is TRBJ2-3; D is unclear. CDR3 length: 13 amino acids. Trimming shortened V by 5 bases and J by 3 bases, and 9 bases separated the two germline ends. The chain's CDR3 is CASSPTFTDTQYF. The CDR3 region has the DNA TGTGCCAGCAGTCCTACCTTTACAGATACGCAGTATTTT.

The gene calls are TRBV19 and TRBJ2-6; D is unclear. Germline V lookup: CDR1 LNHDA, CDR2 SQIVND (reference sequence). This CDR3 has 18 residues. V was pared by 4 bases and J by 0 bases, with 16 bases between. The CDR3 protein is CASSTDLGPSSGANVLTF. The CDR3, as DNA: TGTGCCAGTAGTACAGATCTTGGTCCGAGCTCTGGGGCCAACGTCCTGACTTTC.

This clonotype occurred many times. The chain uses TRBV5-1 and TRBJ2-2, with D possibly being TRBD2 (5 bases). V lost 2 bases and J 7 bases, leaving 15 bases between the germline ends. The CDR3 length is 15 residues. Looked up from germline, CDR1 is SGHRS and CDR2 is YFSETQ. CDR3 DNA: TGCGCCAGCAGCTTTGGCACAGCGGAAAGCGGGGAGCTGTTTTTT. Its protein product is CASSFGTAESGELFF.

This clonotype turned up a few times. The chain uses TRBV5-1 and TRBJ1-5; the D is unclear. CDR3 length equals 13 residues. The V end was cut by 5 bases, the J end by 3 bases, with 9 bases between. Germline V CDR1 and CDR2: SGHRS, YFSETQ. CDR3 bases: TGCGCCAGCAGGTCAGGTCCCAATCAGCCCCAGCATTTT. This sequence encodes CASRSGPNQPQHF.

This clonotype was found a few times. This sequence joins TRBV25-1 and TRBJ1-2, with D perhaps TRBD1 (5 bases). CDR3 length: 13 residues. Germline V gene lookup returns CDR1 MGHDK and CDR2 SYGVNS. V was shortened by 7 bases and J by 6 bases, with 15 bases between the two germline ends. The CDR3 nucleotides read TGTGCCAGCACAGGATGGTGGGGGAATGGCTACACCTTC. Its translation: CASTGWWGNGYTF.

The sample holds a few counts of this clonotype. The gene calls are TRBV18 and TRBJ2-7, with D unresolved. The CDR3 is made up of 15 amino acids. Trimming stripped 3 bases from V and 1 base from J, with 13 bases between. CDR1 is KGHSH, CDR2 LQKENI, per germline. CDR3 DNA sequence: TGTGCCAGCTCACCCACTACCACAGAGTCCTACGAGCAGTACTTC. This codes for CASSPTTTESYEQYF.

At least ten counts were recorded for this clonotype. CDR3 in DNA: TGTGCCAGCAGCCAAGAACTAGCCAAAAACATTCAGTACTTC. Encoded protein: CASSQELAKNIQYF. The V gene is TRBV4-2, the J gene TRBJ2-4, with unresolved D. Trimming stripped 0 bases from V and 0 bases from J, with 3 bases between. This CDR3 region has 14 residues. Germline CDR1 reads LGHNA; CDR2 reads YNFKEQ.